The 25 T cell receptor beta chains listed next were all sequenced from one sample in a study of identical twins. TCRdb reprocessed the 5' RACE reads via MiXCR and lists one record per CDR3 protein. This table has a few hundred thousand distinct CDR3 sequences, less than 20% appearing once. Sequenced material: naive T cells sorted from blood. The receptors shown here come from a man over 45 in good health.

The J gene is TRBJ2-7, the V gene TRBV29-1; 7 nucleotides line up with TRBD2. The CDR3 runs 12 residues. Germline V gives CDR1 SQVTM, CDR2 ANQGSEA. Trimming cost V 5 bases and J 3 bases; bases outside gene matches: 4. The CDR3 sequence: CSVLGGGYEQYF. In DNA, the CDR3 is TGCAGCGTTCTCGGCGGGGGCTACGAGCAGTACTTC.

The chain joins TRBV6-1 to TRBJ2-2; 11 bases agree with TRBD2. The CDR3 is 16 amino acids. V trimming: 5 bases; J trimming: 5 bases; junction bases outside the gene matches: 7. Germline-derived CDR1 and CDR2 are MNHNS and SASEGT. For the CDR3, the DNA is TGTGCCAGCAGTCTCCCCATAGCGGGGGGGACCGGGGAGCTGTTTTTT. Residues: CASSLPIAGGTGELFF.

This clonotype was recorded only once. The rearrangement uses TRBV7-9 and TRBJ2-7, with TRBD1 identical over 11 bases. The CDR3 covers 17 residues. CDR1 is SEHNR and CDR2 is FQNEAQ in the germline V gene (reference sequence). V lost 5 bases and J lost 5; bases outside the gene matches: 14. Here the CDR3 reads CASSQNLGQGAPHEQYF. CDR3 DNA: TGTGCCAGCAGCCAAAACTTAGGACAGGGGGCGCCCCACGAGCAGTACTTC.

The rearrangement uses TRBV7-6 and TRBJ2-7, with 12 bases matching TRBD2. Germline lookup yields CDR1 SGHVS and CDR2 FNYEAQ. V dropped 5 bases and J dropped 4; count of bases not matched to a gene: 9. This CDR3 is built from 16 residues. CDR3 protein: CASSLGHGTSGYEQYF. The CDR3 nucleotides read TGTGCCAGCAGCCTCGGCCACGGGACTAGCGGGTACGAGCAGTACTTC.

The rearrangement uses TRBV28 and TRBJ2-4; D is unclear. Germline loops: CDR1 MDHEN, CDR2 SYDVKM. The CDR3 sequence is 11 residues long. Deletions cut 5 bases from V and 5 bases from J, with 4 bases between. The CDR3, as DNA: TGTGCCAGCAGTAAGGAAAACATTCAGTACTTC. Translating it yields CASSKENIQYF. The entire variable domain, with the rest obtained from reference TRBV28 and TRBJ2-4, is as follows: DVKVTQSSRYLVKRTGEKVFLECVQDMDHENMFWYRQDPGLGLRLIYFSYDVKMKEKGDIPEGYSVSREKKERFSLILESASTNQTSMYLCASSKENIQYFGAGTRLSVL.

This rearrangement joins TRBV11-2 to TRBJ2-1, with TRBD2 matching over 11 bases. CDR1 SGHAT and CDR2 FQNNGV come from the germline V gene. The CDR3 runs 17 residues. J gave up 2 bases and V 0 bases, and 3 bases lay outside the gene matches. The CDR3 region is CASSLDGSGGAYNEQFF. CDR3 sequence (DNA): TGTGCCAGCAGCTTAGATGGTAGCGGGGGGGCCTACAATGAGCAGTTCTTC.

This clonotype has ten or more counts. The chain couples TRBV20-1 to TRBJ1-5; D possibly corresponds to TRBD1 (5 bases). This CDR3 comprises 12 residues. Germline V gives CDR1 DFQATT, CDR2 SNEGSKA (reference sequence). V lost 7 bases, J lost 4 bases, and 11 bases lay in between. CDR3 in amino acids: CSVSGGNQPQHF. The CDR3 nucleotides are TGCAGTGTTAGCGGGGGTAATCAGCCCCAGCATTTT.

In its sample, this clonotype was seen many times. The genes are TRBV12-3 or TRBV12-4 and TRBJ2-1; 14 nucleotides align to TRBD2. The CDR3 is made up of 15 amino acids. V was clipped by 3 bases and J by 6 bases; unmatched bases: 1. The CDR3 DNA reads TGTGCCAGCAGTTTGACTAGCGGGGGGGCCAATGAGCAGTTCTTC. It codes for CASSLTSGGANEQFF.

This clonotype has more than one count but fewer than ten. V usage is TRBV7-2 and J usage is TRBJ1-5; no reliable D call. Trimming shortened V by 8 bases and J by 0 bases, and 8 bases separated the two germline ends. This CDR3 spans 13 amino acids. In germline, CDR1 is SGHTA, CDR2 FQGNSA. CDR3 amino acids: CASAPYSNQPQHF. For the CDR3, the DNA is TGTGCCAGCGCCCCGTATAGCAATCAGCCCCAGCATTTT.

The chain combines TRBV5-5 with TRBJ2-7; D is unresolved. Deletions cut 1 base from V and 0 bases from J, with 8 bases between. Germline values: CDR1 SGHKS, CDR2 YYEKEE (reference sequence). The CDR3 is 14 residues long. Written as DNA, the CDR3 is TGTGCCAGCAGCTTGTATCACACCTCCTACGAGCAGTACTTC. Its protein is CASSLYHTSYEQYF.

The CDR3 spells CAWSPSGSTYNEQFF. The CDR3 nucleotides are TGTGCCTGGAGCCCGAGCGGGTCCACCTACAATGAGCAGTTCTTC. The chain employs TRBV30 and TRBJ2-1; a weak D match, TRBD2 (6 bases). Trimming took 3 bases from V and 2 from J, leaving 14 bases between them. The germline V gene has CDR1 GTSNPN and CDR2 SVGIG (reference sequence). This CDR3 has 15 amino acids.

This clonotype was picked up many times. The chain carries TRBV6-1 and TRBJ2-7; TRBD2 matches at 10 bases. Looked up from germline, CDR1 is MNHNS and CDR2 is SASEGT. This CDR3 contains 16 residues. V lost 4 bases, J lost 4 bases, and 10 bases stayed unmatched. The CDR3 reads CASSAARAGGQYEQYF. CDR3 nucleotide sequence: TGTGCCAGCAGTGCAGCCAGAGCGGGGGGGCAATACGAGCAGTACTTC.

This clonotype was seen only a few times. The gene calls are TRBV20-1 and TRBJ2-7, with 7 bases that match TRBD1. The germline CDR1 and CDR2 sequences are DFQATT and SNEGSKA (reference sequence). This CDR3 comprises 13 residues. Unmatched junction bases numbered 6, after V lost 6 bases and J lost 1 base. The CDR3 reads CSARDSTSYEQYF. Written as DNA, the CDR3 is TGCAGTGCAAGGGACAGTACTTCCTACGAGCAGTACTTC.

The J gene is TRBJ2-2, the V gene TRBV5-1; D is perhaps TRBD1 (6 bases). Germline V gene data show CDR1 as SGHRS and CDR2 as YFSETQ. V was clipped by 0 bases and J by 5 bases, with 17 bases between them. This CDR3 contains 17 residues. Here the CDR3 reads CASSLVLQGSRTGELFF. As DNA, the CDR3 is TGCGCCAGCAGCTTGGTCCTTCAGGGGAGTCGGACCGGGGAGCTGTTTTTT.

This clonotype was recorded at least ten times. The chain combines TRBV6-2 or TRBV6-3 with TRBJ2-1; 9 nucleotides line up with TRBD2. Germline V gives CDR1 MNHEY, CDR2 SVGEGT. Trimming took 5 bases from V and 2 from J; bases not matched to a gene: 4. This CDR3 comprises 15 residues. The CDR3 DNA follows: TGTGCCAGCAGTGGACTAGCGCCCACCTACAATGAGCAGTTCTTC. It encodes CASSGLAPTYNEQFF.

This clonotype was seen a few times. The chain uses TRBV4-1 and TRBJ2-7; 7 bases match TRBD1. Germline CDR1 and CDR2: MGHRA and YSYEKL. The V gene end was trimmed by 2 bases and the J gene end by 3 bases; junction bases not matched to a gene: 10. The CDR3 is made up of 16 amino acids. The CDR3 here is CASSQLKGTEIYEQYF. The CDR3 coding sequence is TGCGCCAGCAGCCAACTAAAAGGGACAGAGATCTACGAGCAGTACTTC.

This chain links TRBV28 with TRBJ2-3; D is perhaps TRBD1 (5 bases). V dropped 2 bases and J dropped 4 bases, with 16 bases sitting between them. Per germline, CDR1 MDHEN and CDR2 SYDVKM. The CDR3 totals 16 residues. CDR3 sequence reads: CASSLASGADPDTQYF. CDR3 sequence (DNA): TGTGCCAGCAGTTTAGCATCTGGGGCGGATCCAGATACGCAGTATTTT. The entire variable domain, with the rest obtained from reference TRBV28 and TRBJ2-3, is as follows: DVKVTQSSRYLVKRTGEKVFLECVQDMDHENMFWYRQDPGLGLRLIYFSYDVKMKEKGDIPEGYSVSREKKERFSLILESASTNQTSMYLCASSLASGADPDTQYFGPGTRLTVL.

This clonotype has only a few counts. The chain recombines TRBV20-1 with TRBJ2-7, with D maybe TRBD2 (6 bases). Germline CDR1 reads DFQATT; CDR2 reads SNEGSKA (reference sequence). With 5 bases removed from V and 1 base from J, the gap between germline ends came to 9 bases. This CDR3 is 12 amino acids long. The DNA for the CDR3 is TGCAGTGCTTGTAGCGGTTCCTACGAGCAGTACTTC. Translated: CSACSGSYEQYF.

The genes are TRBV7-2 and TRBJ1-2, with D tentatively TRBD1 (6 bases). The germline gives CDR1 SGHTA, CDR2 FQGNSA. V lost 1 base to trimming and J lost 4 bases, with 13 bases between them. The CDR3 totals 15 residues. The CDR3 DNA is TGTGCCAGCAGCTTAGTAGGGGGGACTTCCTATGGCTACACCTTC. It specifies CASSLVGGTSYGYTF.

The J gene is TRBJ1-3, the V gene TRBV21-1; the table's TRBD1 call for D was not verified on the DNA. TRBV21-1 is shown as a pseudogene. This CDR3 is 16 amino acids long. The CDR3 DNA sequence: TGTGCCAGCAGCGCCTACAGGGGGCAGCTAGAAAACACCATATATTTT. Its protein is CASSAYRGQLENTIYF.

This clonotype has more than one count but fewer than ten. V and J are TRBV12-3 or TRBV12-4 and TRBJ2-2, with D unresolved. This CDR3 comprises 14 residues. The V end was cut by 5 bases, the J end by 3 bases, with 10 bases between. The DNA of the CDR3 is TGTGCCAGCAGTCTGCTTATAGACACCGGGGAGCTGTTTTTT. It translates to CASSLLIDTGELFF.

This clonotype occurred many times. V usage is TRBV7-3 and J usage is TRBJ2-3; TRBD2 is a possible D gene (6 bases). The CDR3 is made up of 16 amino acids. V was cut by 2 bases and J by 0 bases, with 12 bases left in between. CDR1 SGHTA and CDR2 FQGTGA come from the germline V gene. The CDR3 DNA reads TGTGCCAGCAGCTTATTTGGGGGAGGAAGCACAGATACGCAGTATTTT. It is translated as CASSLFGGGSTDTQYF.

The gene calls are TRBV30 and TRBJ2-5; maybe TRBD1 (5 bases). Germline CDR1 is GTSNPN and CDR2 is SVGIG (reference sequence). Trimming pared 2 bases from V and 4 bases from J, leaving 5 bases between. CDR3 length: 11 residues. CDR3 protein: CAWSRGETQYF. CDR3 in DNA: TGTGCCTGGAGTAGGGGAGAGACCCAGTACTTC.

The chain carries TRBV10-3 and TRBJ2-3, with a tentative D call TRBD1 (7 bases). Trimming took off 7 bases at V and 4 bases at J, with 15 bases between the two ends. Germline V gives CDR1 ENHRY, CDR2 SYGVKD. The length of the CDR3 is 14 residues. CDR3 in DNA: TGTGCCATCAAGGAGGGGGCGCAAGCAGATACGCAGTATTTT. As protein: CAIKEGAQADTQYF.

This clonotype was observed many times. This chain connects TRBV6-1 to TRBJ2-7; a possible D gene is TRBD1 (6 bases). Trimming left V 8 bases short and J 0 bases short, with 11 bases between. The germline V gene has CDR1 MNHNS and CDR2 SASEGT. The CDR3 is 13 amino acids. The CDR3 DNA follows: TGTGCCAGCGTAACAGGGAGCTCCTACGAGCAGTACTTC. It is translated as CASVTGSSYEQYF.